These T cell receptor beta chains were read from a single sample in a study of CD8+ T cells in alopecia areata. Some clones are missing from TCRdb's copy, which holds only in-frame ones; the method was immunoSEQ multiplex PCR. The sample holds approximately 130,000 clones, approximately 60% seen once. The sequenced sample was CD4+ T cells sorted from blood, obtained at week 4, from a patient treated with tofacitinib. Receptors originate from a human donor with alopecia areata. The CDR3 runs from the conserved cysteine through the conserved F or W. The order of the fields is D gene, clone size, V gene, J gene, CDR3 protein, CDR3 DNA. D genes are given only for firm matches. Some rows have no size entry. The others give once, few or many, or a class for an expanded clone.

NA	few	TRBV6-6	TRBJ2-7	CASSGSTGTEQYF	TGTGCCAGCAGTGGGTCGACAGGCACCGAGCAGTACTTC
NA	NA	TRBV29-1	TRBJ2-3	CSVDGLQAQYF	TGCAGCGTTGATGGTCTTCAGGCGCAGTATTTT
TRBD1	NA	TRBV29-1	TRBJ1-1	CSADRGSTNTEAFF	TGCAGCGCCGACAGGGGATCTACGAACACTGAAGCTTTCTTT
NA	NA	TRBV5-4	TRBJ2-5	CASSRDTGRQETQYF	TGTGCCAGCAGCAGGGACACCGGGCGTCAAGAGACCCAGTACTTC
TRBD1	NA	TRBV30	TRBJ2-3	CAWSGTGGTDTQYF	TGTGCCTGGTCTGGGACAGGGGGCACAGATACGCAGTATTTT
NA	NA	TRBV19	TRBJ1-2	CASKEWGYGYTF	TGTGCCAGTAAGGAGTGGGGCTATGGCTACACCTTC
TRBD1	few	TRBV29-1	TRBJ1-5	CSVATGDQPQHF	TGCAGCGTCGCGACAGGGGATCAGCCCCAGCATTTT
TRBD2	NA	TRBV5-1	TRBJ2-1	CASSLAGGVTEQFF	TGCGCCAGCAGCTTGGCCGGGGGGGTCACTGAGCAGTTCTTC
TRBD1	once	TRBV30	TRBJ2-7	CAWSTGGYEQYF	TGTGCCTGGAGTACAGGGGGCTACGAGCAGTACTTC
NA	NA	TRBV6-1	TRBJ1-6	CASSEGYTINSPLHF	TGTGCCAGCAGTGAGGGATATACGATCAATTCACCCCTCCACTTT
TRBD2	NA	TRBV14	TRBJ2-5	CASSQDRGGAQETQYF	TGTGCCAGCAGCCAAGATCGCGGGGGGGCACAAGAGACCCAGTACTTC
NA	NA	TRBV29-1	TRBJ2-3	CSISRGTGLVDTQYF	TGCAGCATATCAAGAGGGACGGGGTTAGTAGATACGCAGTATTTT